A selection of T cell receptor beta chains follows, all from one sample in a study of identifying expanded T cells in peripheral blood. Repertoires were generated with immunoSEQ multiplex PCR, while TCRdb's copy carries only in-frame clones and drops some. In the table there are 95,000 or so clones, about 90% of which are singletons. The material sequenced was blood. The receptors come from a person aged 18 to 70 in good health. Each CDR3 is given with its conserved first and last residue. A D gene is named only where the DNA matches it firmly. Clone size appears in some rows only: once, few, many, or a class for an expanded clone.

clone size: NA; D gene: TRBD2; J gene: TRBJ2-1; V gene: TRBV19; CDR3 protein: CATTINGLAGESSYNEQFF; CDR3 DNA: TGTGCCACTACCATTAATGGACTAGCGGGGGAAAGCTCCTACAATGAGCAGTTCTTC
clone size: NA; D gene: NA; J gene: TRBJ2-3; V gene: TRBV11-3; CDR3 protein: CASSPSRADTQYF; CDR3 DNA: TGTGCCAGCAGCCCCAGTAGGGCAGATACGCAGTATTTT
clone size: NA; D gene: NA; J gene: TRBJ1-1; V gene: TRBV25-1; CDR3 protein: CASSDDGLNTEAFF; CDR3 DNA: TGTGCCAGCAGTGACGACGGCTTGAACACTGAAGCTTTCTTT
clone size: NA; D gene: NA; J gene: TRBJ1-4; V gene: TRBV7-6; CDR3 protein: CASSLGREKLFF; CDR3 DNA: TGTGCCAGCAGCTTAGGGCGGGAAAAACTGTTTTTT
clone size: once; D gene: NA; J gene: TRBJ1-1; V gene: TRBV2; CDR3 protein: CASSPDTLEAFF; CDR3 DNA: TGTGCCAGCAGTCCCGACACACTTGAAGCTTTCTTT
clone size: NA; D gene: NA; J gene: TRBJ1-5; V gene: TRBV6-5; CDR3 protein: CASSFRTGNQPQHF; CDR3 DNA: TGTGCCAGCAGTTTCCGGACGGGAAATCAGCCCCAGCATTTT
clone size: NA; D gene: TRBD1; J gene: TRBJ2-2; V gene: TRBV19; CDR3 protein: CASRPYGQGVSGELFF; CDR3 DNA: TGTGCCAGTAGGCCCTATGGACAGGGAGTTTCCGGGGAGCTGTTTTTT
clone size: NA; D gene: NA; J gene: TRBJ2-1; V gene: TRBV4-2; CDR3 protein: CASSHVNEQFF; CDR3 DNA: TGTGCCAGCAGCCATGTCAATGAGCAGTTCTTC
clone size: NA; D gene: TRBD1; J gene: TRBJ2-3; V gene: TRBV7-8; CDR3 protein: CASSLGQFSTDTQYF; CDR3 DNA: TGTGCCAGCAGCTTGGGACAGTTTAGCACAGATACGCAGTATTTT
clone size: NA; D gene: TRBD1; J gene: TRBJ1-2; V gene: TRBV6-5; CDR3 protein: CASSSWDRGCYTF; CDR3 DNA: TGTGCCAGCAGTTCCTGGGACAGGGGATGCTACACCTTC
clone size: NA; D gene: NA; J gene: TRBJ2-7; V gene: TRBV18; CDR3 protein: CASSPGVGSSYEQYF; CDR3 DNA: TGTGCCAGCTCACCAGGAGTAGGTAGCTCCTACGAGCAGTACTTC
clone size: once; D gene: NA; J gene: TRBJ1-2; V gene: TRBV19; CDR3 protein: CASSIGGLGSENYGYTF; CDR3 DNA: TGTGCCAGTAGTATTGGGGGGCTGGGATCCGAGAACTATGGCTACACCTTC
clone size: NA; D gene: NA; J gene: TRBJ2-2; V gene: TRBV7-2; CDR3 protein: CASRRDAGELFF; CDR3 DNA: TGTGCCAGCCGGCGGGATGCCGGGGAGCTGTTTTTT
clone size: NA; D gene: TRBD1; J gene: TRBJ1-1; V gene: TRBV19; CDR3 protein: CASSIDRDRGAFF; CDR3 DNA: TGTGCCAGTAGTATCGACAGGGATCGGGGGGCTTTCTTT
clone size: NA; D gene: NA; J gene: TRBJ2-2; V gene: TRBV7-6; CDR3 protein: CASKDAGWNGELFF; CDR3 DNA: TGTGCCAGCAAAGATGCGGGGTGGAACGGGGAGCTGTTTTTT
clone size: NA; D gene: TRBD1; J gene: TRBJ1-2; V gene: TRBV5-5; CDR3 protein: CASSLEVQGVHGYTF; CDR3 DNA: TGTGCCAGCAGCTTGGAGGTACAGGGGGTCCATGGCTACACCTTC
clone size: NA; D gene: NA; J gene: TRBJ2-7; V gene: TRBV6-1; CDR3 protein: CASSERQYQFLPYEQYF; CDR3 DNA: TGTGCCAGCAGTGAAAGACAGTACCAGTTTCTACCCTACGAGCAGTACTTC
clone size: NA; D gene: NA; J gene: TRBJ1-1; V gene: TRBV4-3; CDR3 protein: CASSQDYWATEAFF; CDR3 DNA: TGCGCCAGCAGCCAGGACTACTGGGCCACTGAAGCTTTCTTT
clone size: NA; D gene: TRBD1; J gene: TRBJ1-1; V gene: TRBV5-4; CDR3 protein: CASTRGDNVEAFF; CDR3 DNA: TGTGCCAGCACCAGGGGGGACAATGTTGAAGCTTTCTTT
clone size: NA; D gene: NA; J gene: TRBJ1-6; V gene: TRBV4-1; CDR3 protein: CASSQLPPGLLHSPLHF; CDR3 DNA: TGCGCCAGCAGCCAATTGCCTCCAGGGCTATTACATTCACCCCTCCACTTT
clone size: NA; D gene: NA; J gene: TRBJ1-1; V gene: TRBV10-3; CDR3 protein: CAISDVEASTLYTEAFF; CDR3 DNA: TGTGCCATCAGTGATGTGGAGGCTAGTACCCTCTACACTGAAGCTTTCTTT
clone size: NA; D gene: TRBD1; J gene: TRBJ1-1; V gene: TRBV7-8; CDR3 protein: CASSEDRGREAFF; CDR3 DNA: TGTGCCAGCAGCGAAGACAGGGGGAGAGAAGCTTTCTTT
clone size: NA; D gene: TRBD1; J gene: TRBJ2-3; V gene: TRBV19; CDR3 protein: CATATQGAIDTQYF; CDR3 DNA: TGTGCCACAGCGACACAGGGGGCCATAGATACGCAGTATTTT
clone size: NA; D gene: TRBD1; J gene: TRBJ1-1; V gene: TRBV7-8; CDR3 protein: CASSPRTGLMNTEAFF; CDR3 DNA: TGTGCCAGCAGCCCAAGGACAGGGCTCATGAACACTGAAGCTTTCTTT
clone size: NA; D gene: NA; J gene: TRBJ2-1; V gene: TRBV4-3; CDR3 protein: CASSRETQLYNEQFF; CDR3 DNA: TGCGCCAGCAGCCGGGAGACTCAACTGTACAATGAGCAGTTCTTC
clone size: NA; D gene: TRBD1; J gene: TRBJ1-1; V gene: TRBV2; CDR3 protein: CASKNIQAGGAEAFF; CDR3 DNA: TGTGCCAGCAAGAACATTCAGGCAGGGGGAGCTGAAGCTTTCTTT
clone size: NA; D gene: NA; J gene: TRBJ1-1; V gene: TRBV5-6; CDR3 protein: CASSFGGNTEAFF; CDR3 DNA: TGTGCCAGCAGCTTTGGTGGGAACACTGAAGCTTTCTTT
clone size: NA; D gene: NA; J gene: TRBJ2-1; V gene: TRBV6-5; CDR3 protein: CASRTGILRDNEQFF; CDR3 DNA: TGTGCCAGCAGGACCGGGATCTTGAGGGACAATGAGCAGTTCTTC
clone size: once; D gene: TRBD1; J gene: TRBJ1-2; V gene: TRBV2; CDR3 protein: CASLIRDRTSYGYTF; CDR3 DNA: TGTGCCAGCCTTATCCGGGACAGGACATCCTATGGCTACACCTTC
clone size: few; D gene: NA; J gene: TRBJ1-2; V gene: TRBV30; CDR3 protein: CAWSVSDHYGYTF; CDR3 DNA: TGTGCCTGGAGTGTATCGGACCACTATGGCTACACCTTC
clone size: NA; D gene: TRBD1; J gene: TRBJ1-2; V gene: TRBV7-9; CDR3 protein: CASSFGTDFYGYTF; CDR3 DNA: TGTGCCAGCAGCTTTGGGACAGACTTCTATGGCTACACCTTC
clone size: NA; D gene: NA; J gene: TRBJ1-1; V gene: TRBV19; CDR3 protein: CASRGGRQNTEAFF; CDR3 DNA: TGTGCCAGTAGAGGGGGACGGCAGAACACTGAAGCTTTCTTT
clone size: once; D gene: NA; J gene: TRBJ2-7; V gene: TRBV27; CDR3 protein: CASSFDGDRLEQYF; CDR3 DNA: TGTGCCAGCAGTTTTGACGGGGATCGTTTAGAGCAGTACTTC
clone size: NA; D gene: NA; J gene: TRBJ1-5; V gene: TRBV7-4; CDR3 protein: CASSEITGLGQPQHF; CDR3 DNA: TGTGCCAGCAGCGAAATTACAGGGCTAGGACAGCCCCAGCATTTT
clone size: few; D gene: NA; J gene: TRBJ1-6; V gene: TRBV4-3; CDR3 protein: CASSPRGSQDPNSPLHF; CDR3 DNA: TGCGCCAGCAGCCCAAGGGGGTCCCAAGATCCGAATTCACCCCTCCACTTT
clone size: once; D gene: TRBD1; J gene: TRBJ2-7; V gene: TRBV7-9; CDR3 protein: CASRDRTGREQYF; CDR3 DNA: TGTGCCAGCAGAGATAGGACAGGACGCGAGCAGTACTTC
clone size: NA; D gene: NA; J gene: TRBJ1-5; V gene: TRBV19; CDR3 protein: CASSHTGGYQPQHF; CDR3 DNA: TGTGCCAGTAGTCATACCGGGGGCTATCAGCCCCAGCATTTT
clone size: NA; D gene: NA; J gene: TRBJ1-5; V gene: TRBV30; CDR3 protein: CAWSRPNLVGNQPQHF; CDR3 DNA: TGTGCCTGGAGCCGACCGAACTTGGTCGGAAATCAGCCCCAGCATTTT
clone size: NA; D gene: TRBD1; J gene: TRBJ1-4; V gene: TRBV9; CDR3 protein: CASSRHPGGDRVGANEKLFF; CDR3 DNA: TGTGCCAGCAGCCGCCACCCGGGGGGGGACAGGGTCGGCGCTAATGAAAAACTGTTTTTT
clone size: once; D gene: TRBD1; J gene: TRBJ2-5; V gene: TRBV19; CDR3 protein: CASSKKQGEETQYF; CDR3 DNA: TGTGCCAGTAGTAAAAAACAGGGGGAAGAGACCCAGTACTTC
clone size: NA; D gene: NA; J gene: TRBJ1-2; V gene: TRBV7-2; CDR3 protein: CASKAGPSGAGYTF; CDR3 DNA: TGTGCCAGCAAGGCAGGGCCGTCCGGAGCCGGCTACACCTTC
clone size: NA; D gene: NA; J gene: TRBJ2-4; V gene: TRBV7-2; CDR3 protein: CASSLSGTWVQGAKNIQYF; CDR3 DNA: TGTGCCAGCAGCTTATCCGGGACCTGGGTTCAAGGGGCCAAAAACATTCAGTACTTC
clone size: NA; D gene: NA; J gene: TRBJ1-1; V gene: TRBV18; CDR3 protein: CASWTDGLAKAFF; CDR3 DNA: TGTGCCAGCTGGACTGACGGTCTGGCGAAAGCTTTCTTT
clone size: NA; D gene: NA; J gene: TRBJ2-1; V gene: TRBV15; CDR3 protein: CATSTLENEQFF; CDR3 DNA: TGTGCCACCAGCACTTTGGAGAATGAGCAGTTCTTC
clone size: NA; D gene: NA; J gene: TRBJ1-5; V gene: TRBV4-3; CDR3 protein: CASSQDWVEWPQHF; CDR3 DNA: TGCGCCAGCAGCCAAGATTGGGTAGAGTGGCCCCAGCATTTT
clone size: NA; D gene: TRBD2; J gene: TRBJ2-6; V gene: TRBV7-9; CDR3 protein: CASSLGSSGGLGANVLTF; CDR3 DNA: TGTGCCAGCAGCTTAGGGTCTAGCGGGGGGCTCGGGGCCAACGTCCTGACTTTC
clone size: NA; D gene: NA; J gene: TRBJ2-5; V gene: TRBV18; CDR3 protein: CASSRAGTQETQYF; CDR3 DNA: TGTGCCAGCTCACGGGCGGGGACCCAAGAGACCCAGTACTTC
clone size: NA; D gene: NA; J gene: TRBJ2-2; V gene: TRBV5-4; CDR3 protein: CASSFDRGTGELFF; CDR3 DNA: TGTGCCAGCAGCTTTGATCGGGGGACCGGGGAGCTGTTTTTT
clone size: NA; D gene: TRBD1; J gene: TRBJ2-7; V gene: TRBV27; CDR3 protein: CASSVRPGGYEQYF; CDR3 DNA: TGTGCCAGCAGTGTGAGGCCAGGGGGCTACGAGCAGTACTTC
clone size: NA; D gene: TRBD1; J gene: TRBJ2-1; V gene: TRBV7-7; CDR3 protein: CASSLVVRGPQFF; CDR3 DNA: TGTGCCAGCAGCTTAGTGGTCAGGGGGCCGCAGTTCTTC
clone size: few; D gene: NA; J gene: TRBJ1-6; V gene: TRBV7-2; CDR3 protein: CASSFTGVALHF; CDR3 DNA: TGTGCCAGCAGCTTTACCGGTGTGGCCCTCCACTTT
clone size: NA; D gene: NA; J gene: TRBJ1-5; V gene: TRBV5-1; CDR3 protein: CASSAEGNQPQHF; CDR3 DNA: TGCGCCAGCAGCGCGGAGGGGAATCAGCCCCAGCATTTT
clone size: NA; D gene: NA; J gene: TRBJ1-1; V gene: TRBV9; CDR3 protein: CASSFQGRDTEAFF; CDR3 DNA: TGTGCCAGCAGCTTCCAGGGGAGAGACACTGAAGCTTTCTTT
clone size: once; D gene: TRBD1; J gene: TRBJ1-5; V gene: TRBV4-2; CDR3 protein: CASSPTDRGGQPQHF; CDR3 DNA: TGTGCCAGCAGTCCAACCGACAGGGGAGGTCAGCCCCAGCATTTT
clone size: NA; D gene: TRBD2; J gene: TRBJ2-7; V gene: TRBV7-6; CDR3 protein: CASSQGTSGGRLSYEQYF; CDR3 DNA: TGTGCCAGCAGCCAAGGGACTAGCGGGGGTAGGCTTTCCTACGAGCAGTACTTC